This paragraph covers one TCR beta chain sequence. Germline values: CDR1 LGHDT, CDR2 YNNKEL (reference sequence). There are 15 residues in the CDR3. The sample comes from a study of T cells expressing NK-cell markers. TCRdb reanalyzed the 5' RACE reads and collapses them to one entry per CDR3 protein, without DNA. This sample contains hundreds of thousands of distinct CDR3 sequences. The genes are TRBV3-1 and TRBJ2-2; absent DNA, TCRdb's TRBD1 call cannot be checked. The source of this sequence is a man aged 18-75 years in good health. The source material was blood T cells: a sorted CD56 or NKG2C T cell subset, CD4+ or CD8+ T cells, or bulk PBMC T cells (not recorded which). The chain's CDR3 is CASSPDDRATGELFF.